Below are 28 T cell receptor beta chains sequenced from a single sample in a study of cytomegalovirus exposure and HLA in healthy donors. The PCR was carried out with 60 Vbeta primers and 13 Jbeta primers. Profiling relied on immunoSEQ multiplex PCR, and the TCRdb table lists in-frame clones only, not all of them. The sample has 160,000 or so clones, over 80% seen once. The sequencing sample was made of PBMCs. The source is a man aged 45 to 65 in good health and CMV-seropositive.

This clone has more than one count but fewer than ten. V and J are TRBV7-2 and TRBJ2-1, with D perhaps matching TRBD2 (7 bases). This CDR3 has 12 amino acids. Germline CDR1 is SGHTA and CDR2 is FQGNSA. Trimming cost V 0 bases and J 13 bases, with 10 bases left between them. CDR3 sequence: CASSLARGLQFF. Written as DNA, the CDR3 is TGTGCCAGCAGCTTAGCGCGGGGGCTACAGTTCTTC.

The rearrangement joins TRBV5-1 to TRBJ2-7; 8 bases fit TRBD1. The junction had 6 bases not matched to a gene; V was cut back by 0 bases and J by 4 bases. CDR1 SGHRS and CDR2 YFSETQ come from the germline V gene. CDR3 size: 15 residues. The CDR3 protein is CASSLVSGGVYEQYF. Written as DNA, the CDR3 is TGCGCCAGCAGCTTGGTCTCAGGGGGCGTTTACGAGCAGTACTTC.

V usage is TRBV30 and J usage is TRBJ1-2, with D perhaps TRBD1 (6 bases). The V end was cut by 1 base, the J end by 8 bases, with 11 bases between. The V gene's germline CDR1 is GTSNPN and CDR2 SVGIG (reference sequence). The CDR3 loop spans 12 amino acids. CDR3 protein: CAWSAQGIGYTF. CDR3 nucleotide sequence: TGTGCCTGGAGTGCACAGGGAATAGGCTACACCTTC.

The genes are TRBV18 and TRBJ2-7; weak D call: TRBD2 (5 bases). V was trimmed by 0 bases and J by 3 bases, leaving 9 bases between them. This CDR3 spans 14 amino acids. CDR1 is KGHSH and CDR2 is LQKENI in the germline V gene. CDR3 in DNA: TGTGCCAGCTCACCACCGGTGACTAACTACGAGCAGTACTTC. This codes for CASSPPVTNYEQYF.

The chain is built from TRBV5-4 and TRBJ2-7; D possibly corresponds to TRBD1 (6 bases). Germline loops: CDR1 SGHNT, CDR2 YYREEE (reference sequence). The CDR3 extends over 13 amino acids. V was clipped by 3 bases and J by 3 bases, with 10 bases between them. CDR3: CASSWGQNYEQYF. In DNA, the CDR3 is TGTGCCAGCAGCTGGGGACAAAACTACGAGCAGTACTTC.

This chain uses TRBV4-2 with TRBJ2-1, with TRBD2 identical over 10 bases. CDR3 length: 15 amino acids. Looked up from germline, CDR1 is LGHNA and CDR2 is YNFKEQ. Germline trimming cut 2 bases from V and 8 bases from J; bases unmatched to any gene: 6. CDR3 region: CASSQLAGAEDEQFF. As DNA, the CDR3 is TGTGCCAGCAGCCAACTAGCGGGGGCCGAAGATGAGCAGTTCTTC.

The rearrangement joins TRBV13 to TRBJ2-1; D may match TRBD1 or TRBD2 (6 bases each). Trimming pared 7 bases from V and 0 bases from J, leaving 13 bases between. The germline CDR1 and CDR2 sequences are PRHDT and FYEKMQ (reference sequence). This CDR3 is 15 amino acids long. The CDR3, as DNA: TGTGCCAGCATCCTAGGGGGGCTCTCCTACAATGAGCAGTTCTTC. Translated, it gives CASILGGLSYNEQFF.

This CDR3 is CASTPRSGRDYGYTF. CDR3 DNA sequence: TGTGCCAGCACCCCCCGTTCTGGGAGGGACTATGGCTACACCTTC. This chain links TRBV7-9 with TRBJ1-2; D is undetermined. V gave up 7 bases and J gave up 3 bases, with 18 bases separating them. CDR1 SEHNR and CDR2 FQNEAQ come from the germline V gene (reference sequence). CDR3 length: 15 amino acids.

The chain has TRBV5-4 and TRBJ1-1, with 7 bases aligning to TRBD1. With V trimmed by 4 bases and J by 6 bases, 12 bases remained unmatched. CDR1 SGHNT and CDR2 YYREEE come from the germline V gene (reference sequence). The CDR3 runs to 15 residues. CDR3 DNA: TGTGCCAGCAGCCCTAGACAGGGTGGCCGGCCTGAAGCTTTCTTT. Translation gives CASSPRQGGRPEAFF.

The V call is TRBV6-1, the J call TRBJ2-5, with D perhaps TRBD1 (5 bases). Germline V gene lookup returns CDR1 MNHNS and CDR2 SASEGT. The CDR3 loop spans 17 amino acids. Trimming shortened V by 2 bases and J by 1 base, and 17 bases separated the two germline ends. The CDR3 DNA follows: TGTGCCAGCAGTGAACTGTTAAGCAGGGTGGGCCAAGAGACCCAGTACTTC. Translation: CASSELLSRVGQETQYF.

The sample holds one count of this clone. This chain uses TRBV18 with TRBJ2-3; a possible D gene is TRBD1 (5 bases). The germline gives CDR1 KGHSH, CDR2 LQKENI. The CDR3 sequence is 12 residues long. V dropped 6 bases and J dropped 3 bases, with 7 bases sitting between them. The CDR3, as DNA: TGTGCCAGCTCCAGGGTAACAGATACGCAGTATTTT. Protein product: CASSRVTDTQYF.

This sequence joins TRBV4-1 and TRBJ2-7; 10 bases agree with TRBD2. V was pared by 0 bases and J by 2 bases, with 4 bases of the junction left unmatched. Germline loops: CDR1 MGHRA, CDR2 YSYEKL. The CDR3 covers 16 residues. The chain's CDR3 is CASSQETSGSAYEQYF. The CDR3 bases are TGCGCCAGCAGCCAAGAGACTAGCGGGTCTGCCTACGAGCAGTACTTC.

This clone was recorded once. J is TRBJ2-7 and V is TRBV7-8, with 7 bases lining up with TRBD1. CDR1 SGHVS and CDR2 FQNEAQ come from the germline V gene. V trimming: 1 base; J trimming: 3 bases; junction bases outside the gene matches: 6. The CDR3 totals 15 residues. CDR3 in DNA: TGTGCCAGCAGCTTAGTGACTGGGGACAGCTACGAGCAGTACTTC. Encoded protein: CASSLVTGDSYEQYF.

As regards this clone: Additional DNA sequences in this sample encode the identical CDR3. The rearrangement uses TRBV5-1 and TRBJ2-7, with TRBD1 matching 7 bases. The CDR3 loop spans 16 amino acids. Germline V gene data show CDR1 as SGHRS and CDR2 as YFSETQ. Losses at the gene ends were 4 bases for V and 6 bases for J; bases not matched to a gene: 16. The CDR3 loop is CASSRWAGGMVLEQYF. CDR3 nucleotides: TGCGCCAGCAGCAGATGGGCAGGGGGTATGGTTCTCGAGCAGTACTTC.

This clone was counted a single time. The V call is TRBV29-1, the J call TRBJ1-2; 7 nucleotides match TRBD1. V lost 7 bases and J lost 7; bases outside the gene matches: 9. The CDR3 is 12 residues long. In germline, CDR1 is SQVTM, CDR2 ANQGSEA. The CDR3 DNA reads as TGCAGCGCCGACAGGGTAGGCGGTGGCTACACCTTC. It translates to CSADRVGGGYTF.

This sequence joins TRBV7-8 and TRBJ2-4; TRBD1 aligns across 11 bases. The J segment lost 1 base and the V segment lost 3 bases, leaving 5 bases of the junction unmatched. Germline V lookup: CDR1 SGHVS, CDR2 FQNEAQ. The CDR3 has 17 amino acids. CDR3 nucleotide sequence: TGTGCCAGCAGCTTCACGGGGGACAGGGGGGCCAAAAACATTCAGTACTTC. It codes for CASSFTGDRGAKNIQYF.

V is TRBV19 and J is TRBJ2-1, with 10 bases that match TRBD1. Germline CDR1 LNHDA, CDR2 SQIVND (reference sequence). With V trimmed by 5 bases and J by 2 bases, 3 bases remained unmatched. CDR3 length equals 15 residues. The CDR3 spells CASSLGTGAYNEQFF. CDR3 sequence (DNA): TGTGCCAGTAGTCTCGGGACAGGGGCCTACAATGAGCAGTTCTTC. Variable domain in full (rest from reference TRBV19 and TRBJ2-1): DGGITQSPKYLFRKEGQNVTLSCEQNLNHDAMYWYRQDPGQGLRLIYYSQIVNDFQKGDIAEGYSVSREKKESFPLTVTSAQKNPTAFYLCASSLGTGAYNEQFFGPGTRLTVL.

There are a few counts of this clone. The chain joins TRBV28 to TRBJ1-1; 7 nucleotides agree with TRBD1. This CDR3 contains 14 residues. The V segment lost 6 bases and the J segment 3 bases; nucleotides outside the gene matches: 7. Per the germline V gene, CDR1 is MDHEN and CDR2 is SYDVKM. The CDR3 bases are TGTGCCAGCAGAAAAGGGGGCGCCGACACTGAAGCTTTCTTT. This encodes CASRKGGADTEAFF.

CDR3 in amino acids: CASSEGTGVQPQHF. The CDR3 bases are TGTGCCAGCAGTGAAGGAACAGGGGTACAGCCCCAGCATTTT. The J gene is TRBJ1-5, the V gene TRBV6-1, with 7 positions matching TRBD1. The CDR3 covers 14 residues. Per the germline V gene, CDR1 is MNHNS and CDR2 is SASEGT. The junction had 4 bases not matched to a gene; V was cut back by 1 base and J by 7 bases.

Worth noting for this clone: The sample carries other DNA sequences with the same CDR3. The chain has TRBV2 and TRBJ2-7; TRBD1 agrees at 8 bases. The V gene end was trimmed by 4 bases and the J gene end by 3 bases; junction bases not matched to a gene: 2. The CDR3 runs to 13 residues. The germline gives CDR1 SNHLY, CDR2 FYNNEI. The CDR3 DNA sequence: TGTGCCAGCAGTGTTACAGGGGGCTACGAGCAGTACTTC. Residues: CASSVTGGYEQYF.

The chain combines TRBV27 with TRBJ1-5, with D hard to call. The CDR3 sequence is 16 residues long. V shed 6 bases and J shed 3 bases, with 18 bases lying between them. Germline loops: CDR1 MNHEY, CDR2 SMNVEV (reference sequence). The CDR3 DNA reads as TGTGCCAGCAGCCCCGAGGGTCGGGGATACAATCAGCCCCAGCATTTT. Translation: CASSPEGRGYNQPQHF.

The V call is TRBV4-1, the J call TRBJ2-5, with 8 bases aligning to TRBD1. Germline-derived CDR1 and CDR2 are MGHRA and YSYEKL. The CDR3 is made up of 16 amino acids. Trimming at V came to 2 bases and at J to 8 bases, leaving 13 bases not matched to a gene. Here the CDR3 reads CASSQPFRGQEGTQYF. Here the CDR3 DNA reads TGCGCCAGCAGCCAACCTTTCCGGGGACAGGAGGGAACCCAGTACTTC.

This clone occurred a few times. The chain carries TRBV7-9 and TRBJ2-1; 10 bases match TRBD2. This CDR3 contains 17 residues. Losses at the gene ends were 4 bases for V and 0 bases for J; bases not matched to a gene: 6. Germline lookup yields CDR1 SEHNR and CDR2 FQNEAQ (reference sequence). CDR3 loop: CASSSISGGSSYNEQFF. The CDR3 coding sequence is TGTGCCAGCAGCTCGATTAGCGGGGGGAGCTCCTACAATGAGCAGTTCTTC.

This chain joins TRBV2 and TRBJ2-7; a weak D match, TRBD2 (6 bases). The CDR3 length is 14 residues. Per germline, CDR1 SNHLY and CDR2 FYNNEI. Trimming pared 7 bases from V and 0 bases from J, leaving 13 bases between. Here the CDR3 DNA reads TGTGCCAGCATGGGAGGCGACAGCTCCTACGAGCAGTACTTC. This encodes CASMGGDSSYEQYF.

The CDR3 sequence: CAWRSTGGVEKLFF. Written as DNA, the CDR3 is TGTGCCTGGAGGAGTACAGGGGGCGTTGAAAAACTGTTTTTT. The V gene is TRBV30, the J gene TRBJ1-4; 9 nucleotides align to TRBD1. V was pared by 3 bases and J by 7 bases, with 6 bases of the junction left unmatched. This CDR3 comprises 14 residues. Germline CDR1 reads GTSNPN; CDR2 reads SVGIG (reference sequence).

The rearrangement joins TRBV28 to TRBJ1-4, with 12 bases fitting TRBD1. The CDR3 contains 15 residues. Per the germline V gene, CDR1 is MDHEN and CDR2 is SYDVKM. Losses at the gene ends were 10 bases for V and 7 bases for J; bases not matched to a gene: 10. The CDR3 nucleotides read TGTGCCACCATGCCTTCGGGACAGGGGGCTGAAAAACTGTTTTTT. Amino acid sequence: CATMPSGQGAEKLFF.

This clone was detected only a few times. The J gene is TRBJ1-4, the V gene TRBV5-1; D is unresolved. This CDR3 is built from 15 residues. Trimming stripped 0 bases from V and 1 base from J, with 7 bases between. Germline V CDR1 and CDR2: SGHRS, YFSETQ. The CDR3 coding sequence is TGCGCCAGCAGCTTGGGTGCCAGAACTAATGAAAAACTGTTTTTT. It codes for CASSLGARTNEKLFF.

This clone is a singleton in its sample. The chain joins TRBV29-1 to TRBJ1-2, with D perhaps TRBD1 (5 bases). V was cut by 7 bases and J by 8 bases, with 14 bases left in between. Germline lookup yields CDR1 SQVTM and CDR2 ANQGSEA. The CDR3 runs 11 residues. The CDR3 here is CSDQGVWGYTF. The CDR3 DNA is TGCAGCGATCAAGGGGTCTGGGGCTACACCTTC. The variable domain in full, completed from reference TRBV29-1 and TRBJ1-2, reads SAVISQKPSRDICQRGTSLTIQCQVDSQVTMMFWYRQQPGQSLTLIATANQGSEATYESGFVIDKFPISRPNLTFSTLTVSNMSPEDSSIYLCSDQGVWGYTFGSGTRLTVV.